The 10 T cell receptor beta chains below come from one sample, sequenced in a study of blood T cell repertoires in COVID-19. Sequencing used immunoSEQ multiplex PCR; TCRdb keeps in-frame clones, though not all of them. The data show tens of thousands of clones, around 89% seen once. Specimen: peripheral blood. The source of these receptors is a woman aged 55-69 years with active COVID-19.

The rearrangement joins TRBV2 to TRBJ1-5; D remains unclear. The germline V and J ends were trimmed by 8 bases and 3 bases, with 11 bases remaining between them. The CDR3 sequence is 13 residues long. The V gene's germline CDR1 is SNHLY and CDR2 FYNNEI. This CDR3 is CASRWQVNQPQHF. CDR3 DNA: TGTGCCAGCCGGTGGCAGGTCAATCAGCCCCAGCATTTT.

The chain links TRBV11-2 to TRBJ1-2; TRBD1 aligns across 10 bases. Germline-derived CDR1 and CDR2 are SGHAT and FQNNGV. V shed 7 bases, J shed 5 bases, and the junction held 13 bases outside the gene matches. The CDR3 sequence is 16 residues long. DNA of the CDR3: TGTGCCAGCAACTTTGGATTCCGGGACAGGGGTTATGGCTACACCTTC. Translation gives CASNFGFRDRGYGYTF.

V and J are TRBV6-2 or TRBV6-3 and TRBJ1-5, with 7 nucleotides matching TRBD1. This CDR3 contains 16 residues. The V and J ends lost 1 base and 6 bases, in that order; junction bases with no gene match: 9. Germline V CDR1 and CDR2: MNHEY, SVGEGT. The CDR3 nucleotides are TGTGCCAGCAGTTACTTCGACAGGGTTCCAAGTCAGCCCCAGCATTTT. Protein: CASSYFDRVPSQPQHF.

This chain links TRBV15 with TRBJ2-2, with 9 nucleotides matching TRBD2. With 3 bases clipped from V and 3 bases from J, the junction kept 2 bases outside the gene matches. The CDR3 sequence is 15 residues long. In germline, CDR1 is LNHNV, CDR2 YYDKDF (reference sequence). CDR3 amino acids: CATSSAGGYTGELFF. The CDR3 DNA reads TGTGCCACCAGCAGTGCGGGGGGGTACACCGGGGAGCTGTTTTTT.

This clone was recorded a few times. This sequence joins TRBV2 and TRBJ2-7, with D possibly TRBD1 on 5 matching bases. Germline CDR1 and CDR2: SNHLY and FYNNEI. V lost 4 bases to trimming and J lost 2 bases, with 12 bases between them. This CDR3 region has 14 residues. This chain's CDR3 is CASSGVSRAYEQYF. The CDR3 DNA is TGTGCCAGCAGTGGTGTCAGCAGGGCCTACGAGCAGTACTTC.

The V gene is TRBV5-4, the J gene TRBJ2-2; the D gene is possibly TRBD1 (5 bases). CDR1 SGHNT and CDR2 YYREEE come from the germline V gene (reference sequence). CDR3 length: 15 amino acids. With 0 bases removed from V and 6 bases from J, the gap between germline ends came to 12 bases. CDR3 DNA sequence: TGTGCCAGCAGCTTGGGGCAGGGCTCCGCCGGGGAGCTGTTTTTT. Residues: CASSLGQGSAGELFF.

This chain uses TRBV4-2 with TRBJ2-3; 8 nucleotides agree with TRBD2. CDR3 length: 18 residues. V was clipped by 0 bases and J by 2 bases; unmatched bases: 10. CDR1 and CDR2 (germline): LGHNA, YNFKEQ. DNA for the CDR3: TGTGCCAGCAGCCAAGAATATGGTAGCGGGGCTTTCACAGATACGCAGTATTTT. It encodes CASSQEYGSGAFTDTQYF.

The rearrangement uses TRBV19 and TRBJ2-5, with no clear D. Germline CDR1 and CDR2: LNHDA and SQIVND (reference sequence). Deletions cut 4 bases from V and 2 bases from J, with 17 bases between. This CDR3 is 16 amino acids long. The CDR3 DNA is TGTGCCAGTAGTACCCTCCGCGAGGCCCAACAAGAGACCCAGTACTTC. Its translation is CASSTLREAQQETQYF. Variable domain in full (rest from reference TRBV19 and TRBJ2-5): DGGITQSPKYLFRKEGQNVTLSCEQNLNHDAMYWYRQDPGQGLRLIYYSQIVNDFQKGDIAEGYSVSREKKESFPLTVTSAQKNPTAFYLCASSTLREAQQETQYFGPGTRLLVL.

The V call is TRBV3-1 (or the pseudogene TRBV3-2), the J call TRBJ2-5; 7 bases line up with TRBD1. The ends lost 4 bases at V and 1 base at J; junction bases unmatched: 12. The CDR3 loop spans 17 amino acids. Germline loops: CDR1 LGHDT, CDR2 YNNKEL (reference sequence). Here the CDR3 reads CASSLTTGLRSQETQYF. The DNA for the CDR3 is TGTGCCAGCAGCCTCACGACAGGGCTTAGGAGCCAAGAGACCCAGTACTTC.

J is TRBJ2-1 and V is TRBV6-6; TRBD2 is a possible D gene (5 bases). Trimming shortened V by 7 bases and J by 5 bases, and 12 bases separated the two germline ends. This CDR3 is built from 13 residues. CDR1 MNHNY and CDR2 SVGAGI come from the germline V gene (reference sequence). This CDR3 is CASNIGLNNEQFF. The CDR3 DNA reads TGTGCCAGCAATATTGGACTGAACAATGAGCAGTTCTTC.